One and the same sample provided the 31 T cell receptor beta chains below, sequenced in a study of blood T cell repertoires in COVID-19. Profiled with immunoSEQ multiplex PCR; TCRdb holds only in-frame clones, not every one. Here the sample spans approximately 200,000 clones, roughly 89% being singletons. The sample was peripheral blood. The receptors derive from a man aged 55 to 69 who had recovered from COVID-19.

As for this clone: Other DNA sequences in the sample encode the same CDR3. The rearrangement links TRBV18 to TRBJ1-1; D not resolved. The CDR3 consists of 13 residues. Germline V gene lookup returns CDR1 KGHSH and CDR2 LQKENI. The V end lost 3 bases, the J end lost 1 base, and 6 bases lay between the germline ends. The CDR3 protein is CASSPSENTEAFF. Written as DNA, the CDR3 is TGTGCCAGCTCACCGTCAGAGAACACTGAAGCTTTCTTT.

The CDR3 here is CASSYSRGTGVNIQYF. DNA of the CDR3: TGTGCCAGCAGTTACTCGAGAGGGACAGGGGTCAACATTCAGTACTTC. The rearrangement links TRBV6-5 to TRBJ2-4, with TRBD1 identical over 10 bases. The CDR3 loop spans 16 amino acids. Germline V gene lookup returns CDR1 MNHEY and CDR2 SVGAGI. Trimming removed 0 bases from V and 7 bases from J; junction bases left unmatched: 6.

This clone was recorded only once. The V gene is TRBV27, the J gene TRBJ2-5; the match to TRBD2 covers 11 bases. This CDR3 has 16 amino acids. Germline V gene data show CDR1 as MNHEY and CDR2 as SMNVEV (reference sequence). V shed 4 bases, J shed 5 bases, and the junction held 9 bases outside the gene matches. The CDR3 loop reads CASSSSLAGGGETQYF. CDR3 DNA: TGTGCCAGCAGTTCATCTCTAGCGGGAGGAGGGGAGACCCAGTACTTC.

The chain recombines TRBV6-5 with TRBJ2-1; D may be TRBD2 (6 bases). Germline-derived CDR1 and CDR2 are MNHEY and SVGAGI. The CDR3 has 15 amino acids. Trimming removed 5 bases at V and 5 bases at J, with 16 bases between. This CDR3 is CASSTNGTQHNEQFF. Here the CDR3 DNA reads TGTGCCAGCAGTACAAACGGGACTCAACACAATGAGCAGTTCTTC.

The CDR3 is CASSPGGSGANVLTF. Here the CDR3 DNA reads TGTGCCAGCAGCCCAGGCGGCTCTGGGGCCAACGTCCTGACTTTC. V usage is TRBV6-2 or TRBV6-3 and J usage is TRBJ2-6; D unclear. With 6 bases removed from V and 0 bases from J, the gap between germline ends came to 9 bases. Per the germline V gene, CDR1 is MNHEY and CDR2 is SVGEGT. This CDR3 has 15 amino acids.

The CDR3 region is CASSPPNGANTEAFF. As DNA, the CDR3 is TGTGCCAGCTCACCACCGAACGGTGCGAACACTGAAGCTTTCTTT. The chain combines TRBV18 with TRBJ1-1; D ambiguous. V lost 0 bases, J lost 1 base, and 9 bases lay in between. The CDR3 length is 15 residues. Germline-derived CDR1 and CDR2 are KGHSH and LQKENI. The variable domain in full, completed from reference TRBV18 and TRBJ1-1, reads NAGVMQNPRHLVRRRGQEARLRCSPMKGHSHVYWYRQLPEEGLKFMVYLQKENIIDESGMPKERFSAEFPKEGPSILRIQQVVRGDSAAYFCASSPPNGANTEAFFGQGTRLTVV.

The chain combines TRBV9 with TRBJ1-1; D unclear. V lost 0 bases and J lost 0, with 9 bases in between. This CDR3 is 15 amino acids long. CDR1 and CDR2 (germline): SGDLS, YYNGEE. CDR3 nucleotide sequence: TGTGCCAGCAGCGTAGGCGGAGCTTTGAACACTGAAGCTTTCTTT. It specifies CASSVGGALNTEAFF. Based on the CDR3 plus reference TRBV9 and TRBJ1-1, the full variable domain is DSGVTQTPKHLITATGQRVTLRCSPRSGDLSVYWYQQSLDQGLQFLIQYYNGEERAKGNILERFSAQQFPDLHSELNLSSLELGDSALYFCASSVGGALNTEAFFGQGTRLTVV.

The rearrangement links TRBV12-2 to TRBJ1-6. TRBV12-2 is an annotated pseudogene. The CDR3 covers 18 residues. The CDR3 loop reads CASRLARAPSMYNSPLHF. CDR3 sequence (DNA): TGTGCAAGTCGCTTAGCGCGGGCCCCCAGTATGTATAATTCACCCCTCCACTTT.

In this sample, this clone turned up a few times. The chain recombines TRBV27 with TRBJ1-3; D remains ambiguous. The CDR3 contains 14 residues. V gave up 0 bases and J gave up 9 bases, with 12 bases separating them. From germline, CDR1 is MNHEY and CDR2 SMNVEV (reference sequence). CDR3 sequence: CASSLSGTVGTIYF. CDR3 bases: TGTGCCAGCAGTTTATCTGGTACGGTCGGCACCATATATTTT.

This clone turned up a few times. The chain uses TRBV7-9 and TRBJ2-3, with D unresolved. Trimming stripped 1 base from V and 6 bases from J, with 11 bases between. CDR1 and CDR2 (germline): SEHNR, FQNEAQ (reference sequence). The CDR3 is 14 amino acids. CDR3 in DNA: TGTGCCAGCAGCTTAGTTCTCGGGTCGGATACGCAGTATTTT. Translation: CASSLVLGSDTQYF. The full variable domain, in which reference TRBV7-9 and TRBJ2-3 provide the parts outside the CDR3, is DTGVSQNPRHKITKRGQNVTFRCDPISEHNRLYWYRQTLGQGPEFLTYFQNEAQLEKSRLLSDRFSAERPKGSFSTLEIQRTEQGDSAMYLCASSLVLGSDTQYFGPGTRLTVL.

This clone came up once. This chain connects TRBV6-1 to TRBJ2-1; 13 bases are a match to TRBD2. CDR3 length: 18 amino acids. The trim removed 4 bases at V and 10 bases at J, leaving 16 bases unmatched. CDR1 and CDR2 from the germline V gene are MNHNS and SASEGT. The DNA of the CDR3 is TGTGCCAGCAGTGCGAGCCCGGGACTAGCGGGATCCCCGTTGGAGCAGTTCTTC. Translation: CASSASPGLAGSPLEQFF.

This chain joins TRBV28 and TRBJ2-7, with 7 bases lining up with TRBD2. The V gene end was trimmed by 6 bases and the J gene end by 12 bases; junction bases not matched to a gene: 8. In germline, CDR1 is MDHEN, CDR2 SYDVKM. The CDR3 totals 11 residues. CDR3 sequence (DNA): TGTGCCAGCAGCTGGGGGGGACTTGTGTACTTC. It codes for CASSWGGLVYF.

The chain couples TRBV7-3 to TRBJ1-5; D is ambiguous. This CDR3 is 13 amino acids long. Germline CDR1 and CDR2: SGHTA and FQGTGA. V dropped 0 bases and J dropped 5 bases, with 5 bases sitting between them. This CDR3 reads CASSLTSDQPQHF. The CDR3 coding sequence is TGTGCCAGCAGCTTAACGAGCGATCAGCCCCAGCATTTT.

Only one count was recorded for this clone. The chain uses TRBV25-1 and TRBJ1-2, with 7 bases identical to TRBD1. Germline V gene lookup returns CDR1 MGHDK and CDR2 SYGVNS. This CDR3 region has 15 residues. The ends lost 2 bases at V and 4 bases at J; junction bases unmatched: 7. The DNA for the CDR3 is TGTGCCAGCAGTGAAGGGCCCGGGACAGTCTATGGCTACACCTTC. Encoded protein: CASSEGPGTVYGYTF.

The chain carries TRBV10-3 and TRBJ1-2; 7 positions agree with TRBD1. In germline, CDR1 is ENHRY, CDR2 SYGVKD. The CDR3 runs 13 residues. J was trimmed by 7 bases and V by 6 bases; bases with no gene match: 8. CDR3: CAISASGQVGYTF. CDR3 in DNA: TGTGCCATCAGCGCCTCAGGACAGGTTGGCTACACCTTC.

This clone was seen only a few times. V is TRBV9 and J is TRBJ1-6; D ambiguous. V was trimmed by 0 bases and J by 13 bases, leaving 8 bases between them. CDR3 length: 12 amino acids. Per germline, CDR1 SGDLS and CDR2 YYNGEE. The CDR3 loop reads CASSVGSNPLHF. The CDR3 bases are TGTGCCAGCAGCGTAGGGAGCAATCCCCTCCACTTT.

This clone was recorded a few times. This chain links TRBV11-2 with TRBJ1-1; D call uncertain. The germline V and J ends were trimmed by 5 bases and 12 bases, with 13 bases remaining between them. CDR1 SGHAT and CDR2 FQNNGV come from the germline V gene. This CDR3 has 11 amino acids. CDR3 residues: CASSPLRVSFF. CDR3 sequence (DNA): TGTGCCAGCAGCCCCCTTCGGGTGTCTTTCTTT.

The rearrangement links TRBV18 to TRBJ2-2; D is ambiguous. Germline CDR1 reads KGHSH; CDR2 reads LQKENI. The CDR3 consists of 12 residues. The V end was cut by 5 bases, the J end by 6 bases, with 7 bases between. For the CDR3, the DNA is TGTGCCAGCTCAGGCTTCTCCGGGGAGCTGTTTTTT. Translation: CASSGFSGELFF.

V gene TRBV5-1 combines with J gene TRBJ1-1, with unresolved D. The CDR3 loop spans 16 amino acids. From germline, CDR1 is SGHRS and CDR2 YFSETQ. V lost 3 bases and J lost 0, with 15 bases in between. The CDR3 spells CASSSGGQSLNTEAFF. CDR3 bases: TGCGCCAGCAGCTCCGGCGGCCAGTCACTGAACACTGAAGCTTTCTTT.

This sequence joins TRBV5-4 and TRBJ2-7; 15 bases fit TRBD2. This CDR3 has 16 amino acids. Germline trimming cut 4 bases from V and 6 bases from J; bases unmatched to any gene: 8. Germline CDR1 SGHNT, CDR2 YYREEE (reference sequence). As DNA, the CDR3 is TGTGCCAGCAGCCCGGGACTAGCGGGGGGAGGGAGCGAGCAGTACTTC. This codes for CASSPGLAGGGSEQYF.

The rearrangement links TRBV9 to TRBJ2-2; 7 bases are a match to TRBD1. CDR1 is SGDLS and CDR2 is YYNGEE in the germline V gene. With 6 bases clipped from V and 3 bases from J, the junction kept 5 bases outside the gene matches. CDR3 size: 14 residues. CDR3 sequence (DNA): TGTGCCAGCAACTCGGGACAGTACACCGGGGAGCTGTTTTTT. This sequence encodes CASNSGQYTGELFF.

This clone was counted between two and nine times. The chain is built from TRBV25-1 and TRBJ1-4; D may be TRBD1 (6 bases). Germline lookup yields CDR1 MGHDK and CDR2 SYGVNS. CDR3 length equals 16 residues. Trimming took 6 bases from V and 4 from J, leaving 18 bases between them. CDR3 region: CASSRTGQLLNEKLFF. CDR3 bases: TGTGCCAGCAGCCGCACCGGACAGCTCCTTAATGAAAAACTGTTTTTT.

V gene TRBV27 combines with J gene TRBJ1-3; D might be TRBD1 (5 bases). Trimming pared 6 bases from V and 4 bases from J, leaving 13 bases between. This CDR3 is 14 amino acids long. Germline CDR1 and CDR2: MNHEY and SMNVEV (reference sequence). The DNA of the CDR3 is TGTGCCAGCAGAGCCGCGACAGCCGGAAACACCATATATTTT. Residues: CASRAATAGNTIYF.

The CDR3 DNA follows: TGCAGCGCCAGGGTCACAGATACGCAGTATTTT. Its translation: CSARVTDTQYF. This chain joins TRBV29-1 and TRBJ2-3, with a tentative D call TRBD1 (5 bases). Germline CDR1 and CDR2: SQVTM and ANQGSEA. V was shortened by 7 bases and J by 2 bases, with 7 bases between the two germline ends. The CDR3 is 11 residues long.

The chain uses TRBV11-2 and TRBJ2-2; 10 bases line up with TRBD1. CDR3 length equals 15 residues. V dropped 5 bases and J dropped 6; count of bases not matched to a gene: 6. Germline V gene sequence: CDR1 SGHAT, CDR2 FQNNGV. The CDR3, as DNA: TGTGCCAGCAGCCAAGACAGGGGGCGAGCCGGGGAGCTGTTTTTT. Its protein is CASSQDRGRAGELFF. Supplemented by reference TRBV11-2 and TRBJ2-2, the full variable domain reads EAGVAQSPRYKIIEKRQSVAFWCNPISGHATLYWYQQILGQGPKLLIQFQNNGVVDDSQLPKDRFSAERLKGVDSTLKIQPAKLEDSAVYLCASSQDRGRAGELFFGEGSRLTVL.

J is TRBJ2-7 and V is TRBV6-6; a weak D match, TRBD1 (6 bases). Germline lookup yields CDR1 MNHNY and CDR2 SVGAGI (reference sequence). The CDR3 is made up of 15 amino acids. V was clipped by 6 bases and J by 5 bases, with 20 bases between them. CDR3 DNA: TGTGCCAGCAGCTTTTCTCCGGGACAAGGGAACGAGCAGTACTTC. This encodes CASSFSPGQGNEQYF.

V is TRBV6-6 and J is TRBJ2-7; TRBD1 matches 9 bases. The CDR3 sequence is 14 residues long. V was clipped by 1 base and J by 2 bases; unmatched bases: 0. Per the germline V gene, CDR1 is MNHNY and CDR2 is SVGAGI (reference sequence). The CDR3 is CASSYYRGPYEQYF. For the CDR3, the DNA is TGTGCCAGCAGTTACTACAGGGGGCCCTACGAGCAGTACTTC.

This chain connects TRBV3-1 (or the pseudogene TRBV3-2) to TRBJ2-1, with 8 positions matching TRBD1. The J segment lost 8 bases and the V segment lost 3 bases, leaving 3 bases of the junction unmatched. Germline V gene sequence: CDR1 LGHDT, CDR2 YNNKEL (reference sequence). The CDR3 sequence is 13 residues long. CDR3 bases: TGTGCCAGCAGCCACCAGACAGGGGATGAGCAGTTCTTC. Encoded protein: CASSHQTGDEQFF.

The chain recombines TRBV19 with TRBJ1-4; 8 bases line up with TRBD1. Germline CDR1 reads LNHDA; CDR2 reads SQIVND (reference sequence). The CDR3 is made up of 15 amino acids. V lost 3 bases to trimming and J lost 7 bases; unmatched junction nucleotides: 7. The CDR3 sequence: CASSMGRQGSEKLFF. CDR3 DNA: TGTGCCAGTAGTATGGGCCGACAGGGGAGTGAAAAACTGTTTTTT. The variable domain in full, with the rest retrieved from reference TRBV19 and TRBJ1-4, is DGGITQSPKYLFRKEGQNVTLSCEQNLNHDAMYWYRQDPGQGLRLIYYSQIVNDFQKGDIAEGYSVSREKKESFPLTVTSAQKNPTAFYLCASSMGRQGSEKLFFGSGTQLSVL.

J is TRBJ2-2 and V is TRBV28, with 9 bases matching TRBD2. Per germline, CDR1 MDHEN and CDR2 SYDVKM. The CDR3 has 16 amino acids. V lost 8 bases to trimming and J lost 9 bases; unmatched junction nucleotides: 16. CDR3 region: CASGTAGGPGFRELFF. CDR3 bases: TGTGCCAGCGGCACCGCGGGAGGGCCAGGGTTCCGGGAGCTGTTTTTT.

This clone was detected a few times. The chain joins TRBV27 to TRBJ2-2, with TRBD2 matching over 8 bases. This CDR3 has 19 amino acids. Germline V gives CDR1 MNHEY, CDR2 SMNVEV (reference sequence). Germline trimming cut 3 bases from V and 0 bases from J; bases unmatched to any gene: 12. Here the CDR3 DNA reads TGTGCCAGCAGTTTCCTCCGCGGGACTAGGATAGCGAACACCGGGGAGCTGTTTTTT. As protein: CASSFLRGTRIANTGELFF.